The next 9 T cell receptor beta chains were all read from a single sample in a study of shared clonotypes between healthy human individuals. TCRdb keeps only in-frame clones here, not all; method: immunoSEQ multiplex PCR. The profile shows hundreds of thousands of clones, about 95% of them singletons. Selected positively for CCR7 and CD45RO-negative, naive CD8 cells excluded terminally differentiated effector memory CD45RA+ cells. Sequenced: naive CD8+ T cells sorted from blood. The source is a woman aged 25 to 39 in good health.

The V and J genes are TRBV28 and TRBJ1-5; 9 nucleotides agree with TRBD1. Germline V gives CDR1 MDHEN, CDR2 SYDVKM. The V and J ends lost 6 bases and 3 bases, in that order; junction bases with no gene match: 6. The CDR3 runs 15 residues. Written as DNA, the CDR3 is TGTGCCAGCAGGCTGGGGACAGGGACCAATCAGCCCCAGCATTTT. It is translated as CASRLGTGTNQPQHF. The complete variable domain, with remaining parts taken from reference TRBV28 and TRBJ1-5, reads DVKVTQSSRYLVKRTGEKVFLECVQDMDHENMFWYRQDPGLGLRLIYFSYDVKMKEKGDIPEGYSVSREKKERFSLILESASTNQTSMYLCASRLGTGTNQPQHFGDGTRLSIL.

The genes are TRBV7-9 and TRBJ1-4, with 7 bases identical to TRBD1. CDR1 and CDR2 (germline): SEHNR, FQNEAQ (reference sequence). This CDR3 spans 17 amino acids. The V and J ends lost 5 bases and 4 bases, in that order; junction bases with no gene match: 13. CDR3 in amino acids: CASSPTQGGLVNEKLFF. CDR3 in DNA: TGTGCCAGCAGCCCCACCCAGGGGGGGCTTGTTAATGAAAAACTGTTTTTT.

J is TRBJ2-7 and V is TRBV27; 8 bases align to TRBD2. This CDR3 is 14 amino acids long. Germline V lookup: CDR1 MNHEY, CDR2 SMNVEV (reference sequence). The V segment lost 2 bases and the J segment 7 bases; nucleotides outside the gene matches: 7. The CDR3 DNA is TGTGCCAGCAGTTTAGACGGGAGGGCTGGGGAGCAGTACTTC. Translated, it gives CASSLDGRAGEQYF.

The chain combines TRBV19 with TRBJ2-3; a possible D gene is TRBD2 (5 bases). The CDR3 spans 11 residues. CDR1 is LNHDA, CDR2 SQIVND, per germline (reference sequence). With 9 bases removed from V and 5 bases from J, the gap between germline ends came to 9 bases. Here the CDR3 DNA reads TGTGCCAGCGGACGGGGAGATACGCAGTATTTT. This sequence encodes CASGRGDTQYF.

Here the CDR3 DNA reads TGTGCCAGCAGTGCCGCCATGGGGACGGTAATCAATGAGCAGTTCTTC. Residues: CASSAAMGTVINEQFF. J is TRBJ2-1 and V is TRBV6-1; possibly TRBD1 or TRBD2 for D (5 bases each). V lost 4 bases to trimming and J lost 6 bases, with 19 bases between them. Germline CDR1 is MNHNS and CDR2 is SASEGT. The CDR3 is made up of 16 amino acids.

The CDR3, as DNA: TGCGCCAGCAGCCAGCGGGGGGAGACCCAGTACTTC. Its protein is CASSQRGETQYF. The chain links TRBV4-1 to TRBJ2-5; 7 bases map to TRBD2. The CDR3 sequence is 12 residues long. Germline CDR1 MGHRA, CDR2 YSYEKL. V dropped 3 bases and J dropped 5; count of bases not matched to a gene: 0.

The J gene is TRBJ2-1, the V gene TRBV5-6, with 10 positions matching TRBD1. This CDR3 region has 15 residues. Germline CDR1 and CDR2: SGHDT and YYEEEE. V shed 4 bases and J 6 bases; nucleotides not matched to a gene: 7. This CDR3 reads CASSGPGTGVNEQFF. CDR3 DNA sequence: TGTGCCAGCAGCGGACCCGGGACAGGGGTCAATGAGCAGTTCTTC.

The V call is TRBV5-8, the J call TRBJ2-1; 7 bases match TRBD1. J lost 3 bases, V lost 6 bases, and 9 bases had no gene match. The CDR3 has 15 residues. Per germline, CDR1 SGHTS and CDR2 YDEGEE. CDR3 in amino acids: CASNTGVGFYNEQFF. CDR3 DNA sequence: TGTGCCAGCAATACAGGGGTGGGCTTCTACAATGAGCAGTTCTTC.

The gene calls are TRBV27 and TRBJ2-7; possible D gene TRBD1, 5 bases. The ends were cut back, 6 bases at V and 2 bases at J, with 11 bases in the middle. From germline, CDR1 is MNHEY and CDR2 SMNVEV (reference sequence). The CDR3 runs 13 residues. The CDR3 spells CASSQGRAYEQYF. The CDR3, as DNA: TGTGCCAGCAGCCAGGGCAGGGCCTACGAGCAGTACTTC.